This T cell receptor beta chain derives from a study of graft-versus-host responses after intestinal transplantation. On the study more broadly: Anti-thymocyte globulin induction, then tacrolimus and steroids for roughly 3 years, went to all recipients. Points from the study as a whole: Early declines in HvG clones that occurred post-transplant were associated with peak circulating GvH clone levels.

The method was immunoSEQ multiplex PCR; TCRdb's version includes in-frame clones alone and lacks a portion of them. The repertoire holds approximately 90,000 clones, with about 90% as singletons. Germline CDR1 is SQVTM and CDR2 is ANQGSEA. The J segment lost 8 bases and the V segment lost 2 bases, leaving 3 bases of the junction unmatched. The CDR3 is 12 amino acids. As concerns this clone: Its antigen is unknown.

This specimen was unstimulated CD8+ T cells sorted from spleen or lymph node cells, taken before transplant. The sequence came from a human donor who was the organ donor for an intestinal transplant. The V call is TRBV29-1, the J call TRBJ2-1; 7 bases fit TRBD1. The CDR3 spells CSVELRGYEQFF. The DNA of the CDR3 is TGCAGCGTTGAACTCAGGGGGTATGAGCAGTTCTTC.